Sequencing of this T cell receptor (beta chain) was carried out in a study of cytomegalovirus exposure and HLA in healthy donors. Use of 60 Vbeta and 13 Jbeta primers characterized the PCR. Data came from immunoSEQ multiplex PCR; TCRdb stores just in-frame clones and leaves some out. The table has about 180,000 clones, about 69% seen once; the top ten hold 2% to 3%. The V gene's germline CDR1 is LNHDA and CDR2 SQIVND (reference sequence). The V gene end was trimmed by 7 bases and the J gene end by 2 bases; junction bases not matched to a gene: 4. The CDR3 extends over 13 amino acids. This clone was seen once. Different DNA sequences within this sample yield the same CDR3.

The genes are TRBV19 and TRBJ1-1; 7 bases are a match to TRBD1. The sample was PBMCs. The receptor's source is a human donor in good health. Here the CDR3 reads CASNRGRNTEAFF. The CDR3 region has the DNA TGTGCCAGTAATAGGGGGCGAAACACTGAAGCTTTCTTT.